The 17 T cell receptor beta chains given below trace back to one sample, sequenced in a study of blood T cell repertoires in COVID-19. The repertoire was sequenced with immunoSEQ multiplex PCR; TCRdb's copy has only in-frame clones and lacks some. The data show approximately 480,000 clones, around 90% seen once. The specimen sequenced was PBMCs or T cells enriched from blood (not recorded which). Every receptor here comes from a woman under 30 who had recovered from COVID-19.

This clone has only one observation. The chain joins TRBV11-2 to TRBJ2-3, with 15 bases matching TRBD2. J gave up 1 base and V 3 bases, and 5 bases lay outside the gene matches. Germline loops: CDR1 SGHAT, CDR2 FQNNGV. This CDR3 region has 18 residues. CDR3 in DNA: TGTGCCAGCAGCTTTGGGACTAGCGGGGGGCGGGGCACAGATACGCAGTATTTT. Residues: CASSFGTSGGRGTDTQYF.

The J gene is TRBJ2-7, the V gene TRBV7-2, with 8 nucleotides matching TRBD1. The CDR3 covers 15 residues. J gave up 0 bases and V 5 bases, and 6 bases lay outside the gene matches. Germline CDR1 and CDR2: SGHTA and FQGNSA. Written as DNA, the CDR3 is TGTGCCAGCAGCCCGTGGACAGGGAGCTCCTACGAGCAGTACTTC. Protein sequence: CASSPWTGSSYEQYF.

V is TRBV5-1 and J is TRBJ1-1, with no clear D. The CDR3 totals 14 residues. Trimming took off 1 base at V and 1 base at J, with 8 bases between the two ends. From germline, CDR1 is SGHRS and CDR2 YFSETQ. CDR3 nucleotide sequence: TGCGCCAGCAGCTTGCAAGCCGGGAACACTGAAGCTTTCTTT. Protein: CASSLQAGNTEAFF.

This clone was counted once. The CDR3 bases are TGTGCCAGTAGTCCGAGGGCCTTTTCAATAGCGGGGGGGACCGATGAGCAGTTCTTC. Its translation is CASSPRAFSIAGGTDEQFF. J is TRBJ2-1 and V is TRBV19; the match to TRBD2 covers 11 bases. V was pared by 5 bases and J by 8 bases, with 20 bases of the junction left unmatched. This CDR3 comprises 19 residues. Germline loops: CDR1 LNHDA, CDR2 SQIVND (reference sequence).

The V gene is TRBV10-2, the J gene TRBJ2-7; TRBD1 aligns across 10 bases. The V and J ends lost 4 bases and 3 bases, in that order; junction bases with no gene match: 3. Per germline, CDR1 WSHSY and CDR2 SAAADI. This CDR3 spans 14 amino acids. This CDR3 is CASSGGQGVYEQYF. The CDR3 DNA is TGCGCCAGCAGTGGAGGACAGGGGGTCTACGAGCAGTACTTC.

This clone is a singleton in its sample. The chain links TRBV10-2 to TRBJ2-4, with 9 bases identical to TRBD2. The CDR3 is 20 residues long. Germline values: CDR1 WSHSY, CDR2 SAAADI. The V and J ends lost 3 bases and 0 bases, in that order; junction bases with no gene match: 15. This chain's CDR3 is CASSERGLAPREIAKNIQYF. DNA for the CDR3: TGCGCCAGCAGTGAAAGGGGACTAGCACCTAGAGAGATAGCCAAAAACATTCAGTACTTC.

This chain connects TRBV12-5 to TRBJ1-3; 7 nucleotides align to TRBD1. The V segment lost 5 bases and the J segment 4 bases; nucleotides outside the gene matches: 5. The germline V gene encodes CDR1 LGHNT and CDR2 FRNRAP. CDR3 length: 14 residues. The CDR3, as DNA: TGTGCTAGTGGTCCCGGGGACAGAGGAAACACCATATATTTT. Protein product: CASGPGDRGNTIYF.

This rearrangement joins TRBV6-5 to TRBJ2-7; 10 bases are shared with TRBD1. The J segment lost 6 bases and the V segment lost 1 base, leaving 6 bases of the junction unmatched. CDR1 is MNHEY, CDR2 SVGAGI, per germline. The CDR3 consists of 15 residues. The CDR3 loop reads CASSYLSDRGLEQYF. The CDR3 region has the DNA TGTGCCAGCAGTTACTTAAGTGACAGGGGGCTCGAGCAGTACTTC.

The chain links TRBV6-5 to TRBJ2-7; the D gene is possibly TRBD2 (5 bases). Trimming shortened V by 6 bases and J by 2 bases, and 14 bases separated the two germline ends. CDR1 is MNHEY, CDR2 SVGAGI, per germline. The CDR3 has 14 residues. The CDR3 here is CASSDAGNPYEQYF. DNA of the CDR3: TGTGCCAGCAGCGACGCCGGGAATCCCTACGAGCAGTACTTC.

Turning to this clone: This specimen includes other DNA sequences encoding the same CDR3. V usage is TRBV30 and J usage is TRBJ1-6; no definite D call. Germline CDR1 and CDR2: GTSNPN and SVGIG (reference sequence). The CDR3 spans 13 residues. Trimming left V 1 base short and J 4 bases short, with 5 bases between. The CDR3 is CAWSGQYNSPLHF. As DNA, the CDR3 is TGTGCCTGGAGTGGGCAGTATAATTCACCCCTCCACTTT. Variable domain in full (rest from reference TRBV30 and TRBJ1-6): SQTIHQWPATLVQPVGSPLSLECTVEGTSNPNLYWYRQAAGRGLQLLFYSVGIGQISSEVPQNLSASRPQDRQFILSSKKLLLSDSGFYLCAWSGQYNSPLHFGNGTRLTVT.

In DNA, the CDR3 is TGTGCCAGTAGGAAGTGGACAGGGGGCAACGATGAAAAACTGTTTTTT. Its protein is CASRKWTGGNDEKLFF. This chain joins TRBV19 and TRBJ1-4, with 11 bases aligning to TRBD1. This CDR3 contains 16 residues. V shed 6 bases and J 6 bases; nucleotides not matched to a gene: 9. The germline CDR1 and CDR2 sequences are LNHDA and SQIVND (reference sequence).

This clone was counted a single time. J is TRBJ2-2 and V is TRBV15; 7 bases map to TRBD2. CDR1 is LNHNV, CDR2 YYDKDF, per germline (reference sequence). This CDR3 has 17 residues. V lost 0 bases and J lost 3; bases outside the gene matches: 7. The CDR3 region has the DNA TGTGCCACCAGCAGAGATATCAGCGGGGACTACACCGGGGAGCTGTTTTTT. It yields the protein CATSRDISGDYTGELFF.

As to this clone: A junction boundary mismatches the germline segment, possibly from a read error. The chain employs TRBV28 and TRBJ2-3; tentatively, D is TRBD1 (5 bases). This CDR3 has 13 amino acids. Germline V gene data show CDR1 as MDHEN and CDR2 as SYDVKM. CDR3 amino acids: CASSLPSTGTQYF. The CDR3 region has the DNA TGTGCCAGCAGTTTACCAAGTACAGGTACGCAGTATTTT.

The V and J genes are TRBV7-2 and TRBJ2-3; D uncertain. The CDR3 totals 12 residues. Germline assignment: CDR1 SGHTA and CDR2 FQGNSA. With 8 bases removed from V and 6 bases from J, the gap between germline ends came to 12 bases. CDR3 nucleotides: TGTGCCAGCTCCTCCCAGTGGGATACGCAGTATTTT. This translates into CASSSQWDTQYF.

This chain uses TRBV5-1 with TRBJ1-2; 7 nucleotides line up with TRBD1. The CDR3 is 15 amino acids. CDR1 SGHRS and CDR2 YFSETQ come from the germline V gene. V shed 5 bases, J shed 6 bases, and the junction held 13 bases outside the gene matches. The CDR3 DNA sequence: TGCGCCAGCAGTAGGGGAACGGGACAGCCGGATGGCTACACCTTC. Its protein is CASSRGTGQPDGYTF. Looking up the rest from reference TRBV5-1 and TRBJ1-2 gives the full variable domain: KAGVTQTPRYLIKTRGQQVTLSCSPISGHRSVSWYQQTPGQGLQFLFEYFSETQRNKGNFPGRFSGRQFSNSRSEMNVSTLELGDSALYLCASSRGTGQPDGYTFGSGTRLTVV.

This chain joins TRBV15 and TRBJ2-1, with 7 bases identical to TRBD1. Trimming at V came to 3 bases and at J to 2 bases, leaving 7 bases not matched to a gene. Germline V gene data show CDR1 as LNHNV and CDR2 as YYDKDF (reference sequence). The CDR3 totals 16 residues. CDR3 in DNA: TGTGCCACCAGCAGCGGCACAGGGGATCCCTACAATGAGCAGTTCTTC. Translating gives CATSSGTGDPYNEQFF. The variable domain in full, completed from reference TRBV15 and TRBJ2-1, reads DAMVIQNPRYQVTQFGKPVTLSCSQTLNHNVMYWYQQKSSQAPKLLFHYYDKDFNNEADTPDNFQSRRPNTSFCFLDIRSPGLGDTAMYLCATSSGTGDPYNEQFFGPGTRLTVL.

The CDR3 protein is CSAGEDAGTDTQYF. CDR3 nucleotides: TGCAGCGCCGGAGAGGATGCCGGCACAGATACGCAGTATTTT. V and J are TRBV29-1 and TRBJ2-3; D uncertain. CDR1 is SQVTM, CDR2 ANQGSEA, per germline. V was shortened by 7 bases and J by 1 base, with 15 bases between the two germline ends. CDR3 length: 14 residues.